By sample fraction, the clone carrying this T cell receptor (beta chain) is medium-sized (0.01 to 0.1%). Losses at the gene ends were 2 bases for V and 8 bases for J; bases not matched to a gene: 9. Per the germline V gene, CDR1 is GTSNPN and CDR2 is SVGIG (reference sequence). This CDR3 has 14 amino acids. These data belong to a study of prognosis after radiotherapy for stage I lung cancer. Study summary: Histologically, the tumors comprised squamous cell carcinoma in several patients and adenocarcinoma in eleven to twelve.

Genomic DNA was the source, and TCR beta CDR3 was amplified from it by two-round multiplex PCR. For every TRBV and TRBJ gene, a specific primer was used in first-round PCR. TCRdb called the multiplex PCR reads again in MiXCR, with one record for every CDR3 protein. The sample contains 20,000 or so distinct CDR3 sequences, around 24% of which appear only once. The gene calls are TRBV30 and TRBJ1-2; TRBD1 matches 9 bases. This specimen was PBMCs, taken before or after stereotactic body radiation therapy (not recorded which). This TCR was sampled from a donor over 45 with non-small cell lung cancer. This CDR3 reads CAWSITGTGTGYTF. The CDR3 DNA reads TGTGCCTGGAGTATAACCGGGACAGGGACCGGCTACACCTTC.